The sequence of this TCR beta chain was determined in a study of blood T cell repertoires in COVID-19 (dated by TCRdb to between 2020 and 2021). General notes on the study: The collaborator samples originated in the United States, Italy and Spain and spanned the acute and convalescent phases of COVID-19. The material from the prospective study consisted of cDNA or gDNA derived from T cells, B-cell-depleted T cells, or PBMCs. Subjects who had been exposed to COVID-19, were actively infected with it, or had recovered from it provided the deeply sampled blood TCRbeta repertoires that made up the dataset. The repertoires were released in a freely available public database meant as a resource for research on the immune response to SARS-CoV-2. Samples came from the ongoing ImmuneRACE study (first 160 participants) plus 1,254 subjects from 6 global collaborators. The sample metadata nearly always contained a de-identified subject ID, COVID-19 status, age in years and sex. Where HLA class I and class II types were available, the types were taken from metadata supplied by the sample provider, not from assay-based typing. General conclusions and limits of the study: Clinical and demographic metadata were provided uncurated, with the amount varying by source and participant.

TCRbeta CDR3 regions were amplified from genomic DNA using the immunoSEQ Assay, a bias-controlled multiplex PCR. From the authors' description of their analysis: Nucleated cell counts per sample were estimated from amplification of reference gene primers within the assay. To quantify the absolute abundance of each unique TCRbeta CDR3 rearrangement, sequence reads were collapsed and filtered. For each sample, productive Simpson clonality was calculated as the square root of Simpson's diversity index across productive rearrangements. The table was pulled from immuneACCESS by TCRdb, which kept in-frame rearrangements only. Such tables lose some clones; where checked, under half of the loss comes from unresolved V genes, and the rest has no known cause. The DNA gave D and trimming, while V, J and clone size come from that table. This sample comprises 200,000 to 250,000 clones, under 85% of them detected only once. The top ten clonotypes cover about 2% of the sample.

About this clone: Its antigen specificity is not known. Nothing much larger sits one base from this clone, and base qualities are not available.

A second Seattle source provided samples from volunteer blood donors who had recovered from COVID-19. Whole blood was collected in K2EDTA tubes by collaborating institutions according to the institutions' own protocols. For TCRbeta analysis, collaborators shipped samples as frozen whole blood, isolated PBMCs, or DNA extracted from either of those sample types. Cut back by 0 bases and 6 bases, the V and J ends lie 9 bases apart. From its cysteine to its phenylalanine, the CDR3 spans 13 amino acids. Left in the record is the CDR3 DNA by itself, 39 bases read in frame from the first base. According to the germline V gene (reference sequence), CDR1 reads MNHEY and CDR2 reads SMNVEV.

Specimen: peripheral blood. The receptor comes from a man aged 25 to 40 who had recovered from COVID-19. This sequence uses TRBV27 and TRBJ2-7; the D gene is not confidently resolved. The nucleotide sequence reads TGTGCCAGCAGTTTATCGACTCCCGGCGAGCAGTACTTC. This gives the protein CASSLSTPGEQYF.